This T cell receptor (beta chain) came from a study of human T cells and chemical hapten exposure. At the level of the study: Readings were taken at 6 days from patch tests that had applied 0.01% DPC to the upper back. Notes on the study in general: DPC sensitization left the count of TCRs above 1 in 1000 unchanged.

During construction of the library, unique molecular identifiers were attached to individual cDNA molecules for quantitative, reproducible TCR counting. Original data processing: With a range of about 23,224 to 690,600, the median per sample was roughly 95,000 TCRs. TCRdb analysed the RACE reads with MiXCR anew, one entry per CDR3 protein. The V and J calls were determined by TCRdb, not by the authors. Counted here are over 300,000 distinct CDR3 sequences, approximately 5% occurring once; the ten biggest clones make up 2.5% to 3%. Time point in this sample: pre-sensitization, week 0. Indicated treatment: therapeutic diphenylcyclopropenone sensitization with weekly scalp DPC. This clonotype was seen at least ten times. Its target is unknown. V was clipped by 1 base and J by 12 bases; unmatched bases: 10. The CDR3 is 17 residues long. Per the germline V gene, CDR1 is MNHEY and CDR2 is SVGAGI.

Sample: whole blood, taken in connection with sensitization to the hapten diphenylcyclopropenone (DPC). The clonotype was recovered from a woman aged 45-59 years with alopecia areata. Some clones in this sample may be carry-over from other donors' samples. The rearrangement uses TRBV6-5 and TRBJ2-6; 12 bases fit TRBD1. CDR3 coding DNA: TGTGCCAGCAGTTACTATCGGGACAGGGGGCGTCTGGTCGTCCTGACTTTC. This encodes CASSYYRDRGRLVVLTF.